The T cell receptor (beta chain) described here comes from a study of siplizumab effects on memory and regulatory T cells. Regarding the study as a whole: Unstimulated naive T cells seemed to show more diversity than memory cells did, and they also seemed to be among the major contributors to the alloresponse. Proliferating CD4+ or CD8+ clones, roughly 80-97% of them, lacked an assignable naive or memory phenotype. Siplizumab conditions gave an average of about 70% Treg-derived mappable alloreactive CD4+ clones, versus around 26% for controls. Whether the proliferating Tregs (from siplizumab cultures) were suppressive was not confirmed.

The repertoire was sequenced with immunoSEQ multiplex PCR; TCRdb's copy has only in-frame clones and lacks some. Altogether 50,000 or so clones are present, approximately 95% being singletons, with the ten largest covering 30% to 40%. Concerning this clone: Its target is unknown.

CDR3 length: 15 amino acids. J lost 3 bases, V lost 7 bases, and 11 bases had no gene match. Germline-derived CDR1 and CDR2 are SNHLY and FYNNEI. This chain joins TRBV2 and TRBJ1-1, with 7 bases fitting TRBD1. The TCR comes from a human donor in good health. The specimen sequenced was CD8+ T cells sorted from blood. CDR3 sequence reads: CASNPDREGYTEAFF. The CDR3 DNA reads as TGTGCCAGCAACCCAGACAGGGAAGGGTACACTGAAGCTTTCTTT.